The next 10 T cell receptor beta chains were all read from a single sample in a study of blood T cell repertoires in COVID-19 (TCRdb year 2020). Receptor amplification or capture employed the immunoSEQ multiplex PCR assay. TCRdb retrieved this table from immuneACCESS and kept in-frame rearrangements only. Not all clones are present; in checked studies, unresolved V genes account for under half, and no reason is known for the remainder. For this sample the table gives some 310,000 clones, of which around nine tenths were detected only once. In total, the top ten clones hold 1% of the sample. The sequenced sample consisted of peripheral blood. Receptors originate from a man aged 50-59 years with active or convalescent COVID-19.

The chain uses TRBV4-3 and TRBJ2-1; TRBD2 matches at 14 bases. V lost 1 base and J lost 8; bases outside the gene matches: 10. Germline V gene sequence: CDR1 LGHNA, CDR2 YSLEER. The CDR3 has 18 residues. Written as DNA, the CDR3 is TGCGCCAGCAGCCAAGTCCTATTGACTAGCGGGGGGGCCCATGAGCAGTTCTTC. Translation: CASSQVLLTSGGAHEQFF.

This clone was counted a single time. The chain is built from TRBV20-1 and TRBJ2-5; D uncertain. V lost 4 bases and J lost 4, with 7 bases in between. This CDR3 contains 11 residues. Germline CDR1 is DFQATT and CDR2 is SNEGSKA (reference sequence). CDR3 loop: CSATPLETQYF. The DNA of the CDR3 is TGCAGTGCTACCCCCCTAGAGACCCAGTACTTC.

Comments on this clone: The sample carries other DNA sequences with the same CDR3. The chain is built from TRBV7-3 and TRBJ2-2, with D possibly matching TRBD1 (5 bases). This CDR3 has 16 amino acids. Trimming left V 0 bases short and J 0 bases short, with 8 bases between. CDR1 SGHTA and CDR2 FQGTGA come from the germline V gene. CDR3 bases: TGTGCCAGCAGCTTAACGACAGCAGCGAACACCGGGGAGCTGTTTTTT. It specifies CASSLTTAANTGELFF.

The chain is built from TRBV19 and TRBJ1-6, with D perhaps matching TRBD1 (5 bases). Trimming cost V 5 bases and J 10 bases, with 12 bases left between them. CDR1 and CDR2 (germline): LNHDA, SQIVND (reference sequence). This CDR3 has 13 residues. The CDR3 is CASSGAGRSPLHF. CDR3 sequence (DNA): TGTGCCAGTAGTGGGGCCGGTCGGTCACCCCTCCACTTT.

This chain joins TRBV9 and TRBJ2-3, with 7 bases that match TRBD2. Germline CDR1 SGDLS, CDR2 YYNGEE. The V and J ends lost 0 bases and 2 bases, in that order; junction bases with no gene match: 6. The CDR3 consists of 16 residues. CDR3 protein: CASSVGGGADTDTQYF. CDR3 nucleotides: TGTGCCAGCAGCGTAGGGGGAGGGGCAGACACAGATACGCAGTATTTT.

The V call is TRBV4-3, the J call TRBJ1-6; tentatively, D is TRBD1 (6 bases). The CDR3 sequence is 15 residues long. V lost 2 bases, J lost 7 bases, and 12 bases lay in between. In germline, CDR1 is LGHNA, CDR2 YSLEER. The CDR3 nucleotides are TGCGCCAGCAGCCAATCGGCAGGGGCGAATTCACCCCTCCACTTT. Its protein product is CASSQSAGANSPLHF.

This chain joins TRBV18 and TRBJ2-7; tentative D call: TRBD2 (5 bases). Germline CDR1 reads KGHSH; CDR2 reads LQKENI. Between the trimmed V and J ends, which lost 8 bases and 2 bases, there was a span of 13 bases. The length of the CDR3 is 13 residues. This chain's CDR3 is CASRRGLTYEQYF. In nucleotides, the CDR3 is TGTGCCAGCCGACGGGGTCTTACCTACGAGCAGTACTTC.

This chain links TRBV12-3 or TRBV12-4 with TRBJ1-2; 7 nucleotides agree with TRBD1. The CDR3 is made up of 12 amino acids. V lost 1 base to trimming and J lost 11 bases; unmatched junction nucleotides: 4. The CDR3 is CASSLGTGYYTF. The CDR3 region has the DNA TGTGCCAGCAGTTTAGGGACAGGTTATTACACCTTC.

The CDR3 sequence is CASSKQGRMAEAFF. The CDR3 nucleotides read TGTGCCAGCAGTAAACAGGGTAGAATGGCTGAAGCTTTCTTT. This chain joins TRBV25-1 and TRBJ1-1, with D maybe TRBD1 (6 bases). The ends were cut back, 5 bases at V and 6 bases at J, with 16 bases in the middle. The CDR3 consists of 14 residues. CDR1 and CDR2 from the germline V gene are MGHDK and SYGVNS.

The CDR3 DNA reads as TGTGCCAGCTCACCCGAGACAGGGATTACTGAAAAACTGTTTTTT. It codes for CASSPETGITEKLFF. V usage is TRBV18 and J usage is TRBJ1-4; 7 positions match TRBD1. V shed 3 bases and J 7 bases; nucleotides not matched to a gene: 8. This CDR3 comprises 15 residues. Germline V gene lookup returns CDR1 KGHSH and CDR2 LQKENI.